One and the same sample provided the 25 T cell receptor beta chains below, sequenced in a study of beta chain features in type 1 diabetes. Sequenced material consisted of expressed TCRB transcripts (all of the isolated RNA was reverse transcribed). Here immunoSEQ multiplex PCR was the method, and the copy in TCRdb shows in-frame clones only, minus some. The sample lists 310,000 or so clones; 11% were seen once. The sample consisted of naive CD4+ T cells from blood. The origin of the receptors is a woman in her twenties or thirties in good health.

A few counts support this clone. The chain recombines TRBV18 with TRBJ2-7; 7 nucleotides line up with TRBD1. Trimming took 5 bases from V and 3 from J; bases not matched to a gene: 4. Germline CDR1 KGHSH, CDR2 LQKENI. This CDR3 has 13 amino acids. CDR3: CASSSQGIYEQYF. As DNA, the CDR3 is TGTGCCAGCTCATCACAGGGGATCTACGAGCAGTACTTC. The whole variable domain, remainder taken from reference TRBV18 and TRBJ2-7, is NAGVMQNPRHLVRRRGQEARLRCSPMKGHSHVYWYRQLPEEGLKFMVYLQKENIIDESGMPKERFSAEFPKEGPSILRIQQVVRGDSAAYFCASSSQGIYEQYFGPGTRLTVT.

The chain employs TRBV11-2 and TRBJ2-1, with a weak D call TRBD2 (6 bases). The CDR3 is 14 amino acids. V was shortened by 7 bases and J by 5 bases, with 15 bases between the two germline ends. The germline V gene has CDR1 SGHAT and CDR2 FQNNGV. CDR3 sequence reads: CASNGQEGNNEQFF. CDR3 coding DNA: TGTGCCAGCAACGGCCAGGAGGGGAACAATGAGCAGTTCTTC. The complete variable domain, with remaining parts taken from reference TRBV11-2 and TRBJ2-1, reads EAGVAQSPRYKIIEKRQSVAFWCNPISGHATLYWYQQILGQGPKLLIQFQNNGVVDDSQLPKDRFSAERLKGVDSTLKIQPAKLEDSAVYLCASNGQEGNNEQFFGPGTRLTVL.

This clone was seen a few times. V and J are TRBV27 and TRBJ1-1; no firm D call. V was cut by 2 bases and J by 3 bases, with 13 bases left in between. This CDR3 region has 15 residues. Germline V gene sequence: CDR1 MNHEY, CDR2 SMNVEV (reference sequence). The CDR3 bases are TGTGCCAGCAGTTTAAGCCCCGACTCGGACACTGAAGCTTTCTTT. Protein sequence: CASSLSPDSDTEAFF.

The chain links TRBV6-5 to TRBJ1-1, with TRBD1 as a possible D gene (6 bases). Per germline, CDR1 MNHEY and CDR2 SVGAGI. V lost 5 bases to trimming and J lost 0 bases, with 13 bases between them. CDR3 length: 15 amino acids. DNA of the CDR3: TGTGCCAGCAGTCCAAACTACAGGGTGAACACTGAAGCTTTCTTT. Its translation: CASSPNYRVNTEAFF.

CDR3 protein: CASSLVGGGLAGIEQYF. CDR3 DNA: TGTGCCAGCAGCTTAGTAGGGGGGGGACTAGCGGGAATCGAGCAGTACTTC. The rearrangement joins TRBV7-2 to TRBJ2-7, with TRBD2 matching over 13 bases. From germline, CDR1 is SGHTA and CDR2 FQGNSA. Unmatched junction bases numbered 9, after V lost 1 base and J lost 6 bases. CDR3 length: 17 residues.

V gene TRBV29-1 combines with J gene TRBJ2-5; 8 bases agree with TRBD2. CDR1 and CDR2 from the germline V gene are SQVTM and ANQGSEA. The CDR3 extends over 12 amino acids. V was pared by 2 bases and J by 11 bases, with 7 bases of the junction left unmatched. The CDR3 loop reads CSVESGTREQYF. The CDR3 DNA is TGCAGCGTTGAATCGGGGACTAGGGAGCAGTACTTC.

This rearrangement joins TRBV6-1 to TRBJ2-7, with TRBD2 matching over 10 bases. V lost 4 bases to trimming and J lost 2 bases; unmatched junction nucleotides: 5. This CDR3 contains 15 residues. Germline CDR1 reads MNHNS; CDR2 reads SASEGT. CDR3 sequence reads: CASSAPSGSPYEQYF. The CDR3 region has the DNA TGTGCCAGCAGTGCCCCTAGCGGGAGTCCCTACGAGCAGTACTTC.

This chain uses TRBV30 with TRBJ1-4; tentative D call: TRBD1 (5 bases). With 8 bases removed from V and 5 bases from J, the gap between germline ends came to 15 bases. This CDR3 has 13 residues. The V gene's germline CDR1 is GTSNPN and CDR2 SVGIG (reference sequence). CDR3 loop: CAHGGALNEKLFF. The CDR3 DNA reads as TGTGCCCATGGTGGGGCGTTAAATGAAAAACTGTTTTTT.

The chain employs TRBV4-3 and TRBJ2-3; possible D gene TRBD2, 5 bases. CDR1 is LGHNA, CDR2 YSLEER, per germline. CDR3 size: 16 residues. Between the trimmed V and J ends, which lost 1 base and 0 bases, there was a span of 11 bases. Written as DNA, the CDR3 is TGCGCCAGCAGCCAAGGAAGGAGACTAAGCACAGATACGCAGTATTTT. Its protein is CASSQGRRLSTDTQYF.

This clone was detected only a few times. The chain joins TRBV30 to TRBJ2-1, with D uncertain. The V gene lost 0 bases and the J gene lost 1 base, with 13 bases spanning the gap. The germline gives CDR1 GTSNPN, CDR2 SVGIG (reference sequence). This CDR3 region has 16 residues. The CDR3 loop reads CAWSVLGASSYNEQFF. Written as DNA, the CDR3 is TGTGCCTGGAGTGTACTTGGAGCGTCGTCCTACAATGAGCAGTTCTTC.

The chain combines TRBV14 with TRBJ2-7, with D uncertain. CDR1 is SGHDN and CDR2 is FVKESK in the germline V gene. The CDR3 sequence is 14 residues long. V was clipped by 2 bases and J by 2 bases, with 10 bases between them. CDR3 protein: CASSQSQNPYEQYF. The CDR3 DNA reads as TGTGCCAGCAGCCAATCACAGAATCCCTACGAGCAGTACTTC.

This clone was recorded a few times. DNA of the CDR3: TGTGCCAGCAGCTTAGGTCAGGCCCAAGATCAGCCCCAGCATTTT. Translation gives CASSLGQAQDQPQHF. The chain recombines TRBV7-2 with TRBJ1-5; no definite D call. V was pared by 1 base and J by 5 bases, with 12 bases between. The CDR3 sequence is 15 residues long. Germline assignment: CDR1 SGHTA and CDR2 FQGNSA.

The table lists this clone with a few counts. The V and J genes are TRBV7-9 and TRBJ2-7; 11 nucleotides align to TRBD2. From germline, CDR1 is SEHNR and CDR2 FQNEAQ (reference sequence). This CDR3 region has 17 residues. V dropped 5 bases and J dropped 0; count of bases not matched to a gene: 9. CDR3 DNA: TGTGCCAGCAGCCGCTCGTACGGGACTAGCGGCTCCTACGAGCAGTACTTC. The encoded protein is CASSRSYGTSGSYEQYF.

This chain uses TRBV7-2 with TRBJ2-1; 7 positions agree with TRBD2. The CDR3 extends over 16 amino acids. V trimming: 2 bases; J trimming: 5 bases; junction bases outside the gene matches: 9. Germline loops: CDR1 SGHTA, CDR2 FQGNSA. The CDR3 here is CASSLSSSGNNNEQFF. The CDR3 region has the DNA TGTGCCAGCAGCTTAAGTTCCAGCGGGAATAACAATGAGCAGTTCTTC.

The chain uses TRBV19 and TRBJ1-5; 9 bases are a match to TRBD1. The CDR3 has 18 amino acids. CDR1 and CDR2 from the germline V gene are LNHDA and SQIVND (reference sequence). The ends lost 5 bases at V and 0 bases at J; junction bases unmatched: 11. The CDR3 region has the DNA TGTGCCAGTAGTGGGGACAGGGACCAGGGATATAGCAATCAGCCCCAGCATTTT. Translation: CASSGDRDQGYSNQPQHF.

V and J are TRBV29-1 and TRBJ2-3; no firm D call. CDR1 SQVTM and CDR2 ANQGSEA come from the germline V gene. V lost 7 bases to trimming and J lost 4 bases, with 21 bases between them. This CDR3 comprises 15 residues. The CDR3 is CSADLLVGVADTQYF. The CDR3 DNA reads as TGCAGCGCCGATCTCCTGGTCGGAGTGGCAGATACGCAGTATTTT.

The chain couples TRBV7-8 to TRBJ1-5, with D hard to call. The V and J ends lost 4 bases and 0 bases respectively, with 13 bases between them. CDR1 and CDR2 (germline): SGHVS, FQNEAQ. CDR3 length: 16 residues. In DNA, the CDR3 is TGTGCCAGCAGCTCCCAAGGACTAGATAGCAATCAGCCCCAGCATTTT. Amino acids: CASSSQGLDSNQPQHF.

This clone has only a few counts. The gene calls are TRBV19 and TRBJ2-2, with 7 positions matching TRBD1. The germline CDR1 and CDR2 sequences are LNHDA and SQIVND (reference sequence). The CDR3 loop spans 14 amino acids. Trimming took 7 bases from V and 6 from J; bases not matched to a gene: 8. The CDR3 sequence is CASTLQGPAGELFF. The CDR3, as DNA: TGTGCCAGTACTTTACAGGGGCCTGCCGGGGAGCTGTTTTTT.

In this sample, this clone turned up a few times. This chain uses TRBV7-9 with TRBJ2-5; 8 bases are shared with TRBD1. The length of the CDR3 is 15 residues. The V segment lost 1 base and the J segment 3 bases; nucleotides outside the gene matches: 4. Germline V gene lookup returns CDR1 SEHNR and CDR2 FQNEAQ (reference sequence). The CDR3 region is CASSLGGQVKETQYF. The CDR3 DNA is TGTGCCAGCAGCTTAGGGGGACAGGTGAAAGAGACCCAGTACTTC.

This clone appeared a few times. The chain is built from TRBV5-1 and TRBJ2-6, with TRBD1 as a possible D gene (6 bases). Germline CDR1 and CDR2: SGHRS and YFSETQ. The CDR3 consists of 19 residues. V was pared by 1 base and J by 0 bases, with 17 bases between. The DNA for the CDR3 is TGCGCCAGCAGCTTGACCTCCCCAATGACAGGCTCTGGGGCCAACGTCCTGACTTTC. Residues: CASSLTSPMTGSGANVLTF.

This clone turned up a few times. The chain combines TRBV25-1 with TRBJ1-1; D possibly corresponds to TRBD1 (6 bases). Germline V gives CDR1 MGHDK, CDR2 SYGVNS. The CDR3 length is 14 residues. The V end was cut by 4 bases, the J end by 1 base, with 10 bases between. The CDR3 protein is CASSAWTANTEAFF. Here the CDR3 DNA reads TGTGCCAGCAGTGCATGGACAGCGAACACTGAAGCTTTCTTT. The variable domain in full, with the rest retrieved from reference TRBV25-1 and TRBJ1-1, is EADIYQTPRYLVIGTGKKITLECSQTMGHDKMYWYQQDPGMELHLIHYSYGVNSTEKGDLSSESTVSRIRTEHFPLTLESARPSHTSQYLCASSAWTANTEAFFGQGTRLTVV.

The chain has TRBV7-2 and TRBJ1-2; 7 bases align to TRBD1. The CDR3 sequence is 14 residues long. V shed 8 bases and J 8 bases; nucleotides not matched to a gene: 14. From germline, CDR1 is SGHTA and CDR2 FQGNSA. CDR3 in DNA: TGTGCCAGCGCCGTTGTTGAGGGGGCGCGGGGCTACACCTTC. Protein product: CASAVVEGARGYTF. The full variable domain, with the rest looked up from reference TRBV7-2 and TRBJ1-2, is GAGVSQSPSNKVTEKGKDVELRCDPISGHTALYWYRQSLGQGLEFLIYFQGNSAPDKSGLPSDRFSAERTGGSVSTLTIQRTQQEDSAVYLCASAVVEGARGYTFGSGTRLTVV.

This clone occurred a few times. The chain has TRBV2 and TRBJ2-7; a weak D match, TRBD1 (5 bases). The germline V and J ends were trimmed by 6 bases and 0 bases, with 12 bases remaining between them. Germline V gene data show CDR1 as SNHLY and CDR2 as FYNNEI. This CDR3 contains 14 residues. CDR3: CASSNWGGSYEQYF. The CDR3, as DNA: TGTGCCAGCAGCAATTGGGGCGGCTCCTACGAGCAGTACTTC.

This rearrangement joins TRBV28 to TRBJ2-3, with D unresolved. The CDR3 consists of 19 residues. CDR1 and CDR2 (germline): MDHEN, SYDVKM. V was cut by 6 bases and J by 2 bases, with 27 bases left in between. The CDR3 nucleotides read TGTGCCAGCAGCCCAGGTTTGCTTCTGGGCCGGCTGAACACAGATACGCAGTATTTT. As protein: CASSPGLLLGRLNTDTQYF.

The table lists this clone with a count of one. The V call is TRBV9, the J call TRBJ2-1; 16 bases match TRBD2. Trimming at V came to 0 bases and at J to 4 bases, leaving 1 base not matched to a gene. Per germline, CDR1 SGDLS and CDR2 YYNGEE. This CDR3 spans 17 amino acids. CDR3 protein: CASSVEGLAGGYNEQFF. Written as DNA, the CDR3 is TGTGCCAGCAGCGTAGAGGGACTAGCGGGAGGGTACAATGAGCAGTTCTTC.